Listed below are T cell receptor beta chains from one sample, sequenced in a study of blood T cell repertoires in COVID-19. Assay used: immunoSEQ multiplex PCR; TCRdb lists only in-frame clones, some missing. The sample carries fewer than 35,000 clones, less than 90% recorded once. Sequenced material: peripheral blood. These receptors all stem from a man between 65 and 85 years old with active COVID-19. The conserved cysteine and the conserved F or W are not part of the CDR3 here.

>TRBV5-4
ASSSVGGNYGYT
>TRBV28
ASSPPGQGLSEAF
>TRBV4-1
ASSQDWGGTEAF
>TRBV11-3
ASSLDMTGPGELF
>TRBV2
ASSGLGDLEGNQPQH
>TRBV12-3/TRBV12-4
ASSEFPTQTQY
>TRBV9
ASGKNTEAF
>TRBV6-4
ASSPGGYNEQF
>TRBV5-6
ASSLSATYEQY
>TRBV18
ASSPAGQGQPQH
>TRBV4-1
ASSQGQGSSYEQY
>TRBV3-1/TRBV3-2
ASSQVAGQANYGYT
>TRBV19
ASSAQTASGNTIY
>TRBV19
ASSHGQGLHGYT
>TRBV21-1
ASSNKGGGTDTQY
>TRBV5-1
ASSSEREAF
>TRBV5-6
ASSVTTGHYGYT
>TRBV2
ASRWQGANYGYT